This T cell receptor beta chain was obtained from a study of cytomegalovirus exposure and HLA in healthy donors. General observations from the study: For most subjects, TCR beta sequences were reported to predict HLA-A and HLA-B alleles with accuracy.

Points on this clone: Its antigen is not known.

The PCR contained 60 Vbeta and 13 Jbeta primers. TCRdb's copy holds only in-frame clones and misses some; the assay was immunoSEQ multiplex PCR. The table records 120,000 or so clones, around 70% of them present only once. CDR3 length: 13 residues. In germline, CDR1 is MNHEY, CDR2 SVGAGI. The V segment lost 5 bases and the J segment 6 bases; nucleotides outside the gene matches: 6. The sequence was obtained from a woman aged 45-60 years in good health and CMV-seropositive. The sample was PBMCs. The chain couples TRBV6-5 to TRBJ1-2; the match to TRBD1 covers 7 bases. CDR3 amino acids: CASSPRRGDGYTF. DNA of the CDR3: TGTGCCAGCAGTCCTCGCAGGGGGGATGGCTACACCTTC.